The 9 T cell receptor beta chains reported below all come from one sample, sequenced in a study of blood T cell repertoires in COVID-19. Data came from immunoSEQ multiplex PCR; TCRdb stores just in-frame clones and leaves some out. The repertoire includes 95,000 to 110,000 clones, 75% to 90% of them detected once, and 26% sits in the top ten. Sequencing used peripheral blood. All receptors come from a man aged 60 to 69 with acute or convalescent COVID-19.

In this sample, this clone turned up once. The chain is built from TRBV7-2 and TRBJ2-7; D is possibly TRBD1 (6 bases). The V end lost 2 bases, the J end lost 6 bases, and 11 bases lay between the germline ends. Per germline, CDR1 SGHTA and CDR2 FQGNSA. The length of the CDR3 is 13 residues. As DNA, the CDR3 is TGTGCCAGCAGCTTATTCCCAGGGGCCGAGCAGTACGTC. This translates into CASSLFPGAEQYV.

The V gene is TRBV6-2 or TRBV6-3, the J gene TRBJ2-7, with no clear D. This CDR3 spans 16 amino acids. Trimming removed 5 bases at V and 4 bases at J, with 21 bases between. CDR1 MNHEY and CDR2 SVGEGT come from the germline V gene. CDR3 bases: TGTGCCAGCAGTCCCCATTTATTGGCGAGCGTTTACGAGCAGTACGTC. The encoded protein is CASSPHLLASVYEQYV.

This clone was observed once. As DNA, the CDR3 is TGTGCCAGCAGTTACGACAGGTGGAACACCGGGGAGCTGTTTTTT. Residues: CASSYDRWNTGELFF. J is TRBJ2-2 and V is TRBV6-5, with a tentative D call TRBD1 (6 bases). CDR1 is MNHEY and CDR2 is SVGAGI in the germline V gene. V gave up 2 bases and J gave up 1 base, with 8 bases separating them. The length of the CDR3 is 15 residues.

CDR3 amino acids: CAWTGGSNQPQHF. The CDR3 DNA reads as TGTGCCTGGACGGGTGGGAGCAATCAGCCCCAGCATTTT. This sequence joins TRBV30 and TRBJ1-5; unclear D gene. Germline loops: CDR1 GTSNPN, CDR2 SVGIG (reference sequence). The CDR3 spans 13 residues. V lost 4 bases and J 1 base, leaving 8 bases between the germline ends. The full variable domain, with the rest looked up from reference TRBV30 and TRBJ1-5, is SQTIHQWPATLVQPVGSPLSLECTVEGTSNPNLYWYRQAAGRGLQLLFYSVGIGQISSEVPQNLSASRPQDRQFILSSKKLLLSDSGFYLCAWTGGSNQPQHFGDGTRLSIL.

The chain links TRBV5-1 to TRBJ2-5; D may be TRBD2 (5 bases). The CDR3 is made up of 13 amino acids. Germline CDR1 is SGHRS and CDR2 is YFSETQ. Trimming took off 5 bases at V and 5 bases at J, with 13 bases between the two ends. The CDR3 DNA reads as TGCGCCAGCAGTCGAACTAGGGTTGAGACCCAGTACTTC. Translation: CASSRTRVETQYF.

J is TRBJ1-1 and V is TRBV5-6; 9 bases align to TRBD1. V was pared by 5 bases and J by 4 bases, with 12 bases of the junction left unmatched. CDR3 length equals 16 residues. CDR1 and CDR2 from the germline V gene are SGHDT and YYEEEE. DNA of the CDR3: TGTGCCAGCAGATTTCTTATCACAGGGGGCCGCACTGAAGCTTTCTTT. This gives the protein CASRFLITGGRTEAFF. Full variable domain (rest looked up from reference TRBV5-6 and TRBJ1-1): DAGVTQSPTHLIKTRGQQVTLRCSPKSGHDTVSWYQQALGQGPQFIFQYYEEEERQRGNFPDRFSGHQFPNYSSELNVNALLLGDSALYLCASRFLITGGRTEAFFGQGTRLTVV.

The CDR3 spells CASSLETGGNTEAFF. The CDR3 region has the DNA TGCGCCAGCAGCTTGGAGACAGGGGGCAACACTGAAGCTTTCTTT. This chain joins TRBV5-1 and TRBJ1-1; 10 nucleotides align to TRBD1. The CDR3 runs 15 residues. Germline V gives CDR1 SGHRS, CDR2 YFSETQ. Trimming removed 0 bases from V and 2 bases from J; junction bases left unmatched: 1.

The V and J genes are TRBV18 and TRBJ2-3; the D is unclear. CDR1 is KGHSH, CDR2 LQKENI, per germline. V was shortened by 2 bases and J by 3 bases, with 9 bases between the two germline ends. This CDR3 spans 14 amino acids. CDR3 in amino acids: CASSPIQLTDTQYF. In nucleotides, the CDR3 is TGTGCCAGCTCACCAATACAGTTAACAGATACGCAGTATTTT.

The chain has TRBV4-2 and TRBJ2-5, with 13 bases lining up with TRBD2. The CDR3 is 15 residues long. CDR1 and CDR2 from the germline V gene are LGHNA and YNFKEQ. V lost 1 base, J lost 4 bases, and 0 bases stayed unmatched. For the CDR3, the DNA is TGTGCCAGCAGCCAAGGGACTAGCGGGAGAGAGACCCAGTACTTC. Its translation: CASSQGTSGRETQYF.